A selection of T cell receptor beta chains follows, all from one sample in a study of PD-1 blockade in classical Hodgkin lymphoma. The table came from immunoSEQ multiplex PCR; TCRdb's copy has only in-frame clones and leaves some out. The profile shows over 25,000 clones, 85% to 90% of them singletons. This material consisted of CD4+ T cells from blood, taken before the fourth cycle of nivolumab. Receptor source: a human donor with classical Hodgkin lymphoma. The CDR3 runs from the conserved cysteine through the conserved F or W. D genes are given only for firm matches. Expanded clones are given a class, and other clones once, few, many or no size at all.

TRBV19	.	few	TRBJ2-7	TGTGCCAGTAGTAGCCGGCAGACCTACGAGCAGTACTTC	CASSSRQTYEQYF
TRBV5-1	.	once	TRBJ2-6	TGCGCCAGCAGCTTCGGGGGACCCTCTGGGGCCAACGTCCTGACTTTC	CASSFGGPSGANVLTF
TRBV6-5	TRBD1	.	TRBJ1-1	TGTGCCAGCAGTTACCTGGGACAGGGTGGCGCTGAAGCTTTCTTT	CASSYLGQGGAEAFF
TRBV29-1	.	.	TRBJ2-3	TGCAGCGTGGCCGGGACTTCAGAGGCAGATACGCAGTATTTT	CSVAGTSEADTQYF
TRBV21-1	.	.	TRBJ1-1	TGTGCCAGCAGCAAAGGTCCGCGACCGGACAGGGGGCGGAGAACTGAAGCTTTCTTT	CASSKGPRPDRGRRTEAFF
TRBV6-1	TRBD1	.	TRBJ2-5	TGTGCCAGCAGTCCGGACAGGGGGGAGACCCAGTACTTC	CASSPDRGETQYF
TRBV7-9	.	.	TRBJ2-1	TGTGCCAGCAGCTTAGGGGCGAATGGGAATGAGCAGTTCTTC	CASSLGANGNEQFF
TRBV7-2	.	.	TRBJ2-7	TGTGCCAGCAGCTTACTAGCCGGGTACGAGCAGTACTTC	CASSLLAGYEQYF
TRBV19	.	.	TRBJ2-6	TGTGCCAGTAGCCGCTCTGGGGCCAACGTCCTGACTTTC	CASSRSGANVLTF
TRBV29-1	.	.	TRBJ2-3	TGCAGCGGGGTTGAGAGCACAGATACGCAGTATTTT	CSGVESTDTQYF
TRBV19	TRBD2	.	TRBJ2-1	TGTGCCAGTAGGGGGCGGGAGTACAATGAGCAGTTCTTC	CASRGREYNEQFF
TRBV7-2	.	.	TRBJ2-1	TGTGCCAGCAGATCCGATGAACGGAATGAGCAGTTCTTC	CASRSDERNEQFF
TRBV18	.	.	TRBJ2-7	TGTGCCAGCTCACGGGGAACGACAGCCTACGAGCAGTACTTC	CASSRGTTAYEQYF
TRBV28	TRBD1	.	TRBJ2-5	TGTGCCAGCAGCCGGAACCCCGGGACAGGGGGCGAGACCCAGTACTTC	CASSRNPGTGGETQYF
TRBV6-1	TRBD1	.	TRBJ1-5	TGTGCCAGCAGTGAAGCCGCGACAGGGGGACAGCCCCAGCATTTT	CASSEAATGGQPQHF
TRBV5-1	.	.	TRBJ2-2	TGCGCCAGCAGCCTGGTCGGCCTAGTGGTCACCGGGGAGCTGTTTTTT	CASSLVGLVVTGELFF
TRBV18	TRBD2	.	TRBJ2-7	TGTGCCAGCTCACCGGGCATTGGCGGGGGAAGCTCCTACGAGCAGTACTTC	CASSPGIGGGSSYEQYF
TRBV18	.	.	TRBJ2-1	TGTGCCAGCTCGGACAGATCACTATACAATGAGCAGTTCTTC	CASSDRSLYNEQFF
TRBV6-5	.	few	TRBJ1-1	TGTGCCAGCAGTACAGGTTCCTCCGGCAAAGCTTTCTTT	CASSTGSSGKAFF
TRBV15	.	.	TRBJ1-2	TGTGCCACCAGCAGAGATAGGGAAGTGATCTATGGCTACACCTTC	CATSRDREVIYGYTF
TRBV5-1	.	once	TRBJ2-1	TGCGCCAGCAGCTTGGATGATGAGCAGTTCTTC	CASSLDDEQFF
TRBV7-2	.	once	TRBJ2-3	TGTGCCAGCAGCACTAAACACGGGGGTGGCTCCTCAGATACGCAGTATTTT	CASSTKHGGGSSDTQYF
TRBV28	TRBD1	.	TRBJ2-2	TGTGCCAGCAGTCCCATGGACAGGGGGTTCCCCGGGGAGCTGTTTTTT	CASSPMDRGFPGELFF
TRBV10-3	TRBD1	.	TRBJ1-4	TGTGCCATCAGTGACCAATCCGGGACAGGGTCGAAGGGACTGTTTTTT	CAISDQSGTGSKGLFF
TRBV5-5	.	.	TRBJ2-4	TGTGCCAGCAGCTTGGCCTGGGAACCAAACATTCAGTACTTC	CASSLAWEPNIQYF
TRBV20-1	.	few	TRBJ1-1	TGCAGTGGCACACCGAACACTGAAGCTTTCTTT	CSGTPNTEAFF
TRBV7-2	TRBD2	once	TRBJ2-3	TGTGCCAGCAGCTTTCTTAGCGGGGGGCGGGGAGATACGCAGTATTTT	CASSFLSGGRGDTQYF
TRBV28	TRBD1	.	TRBJ2-2	TGTGCCAGCAGGAGGGGGCAAAACACCGGGGAGCTGTTTTTT	CASRRGQNTGELFF
TRBV6-4	.	.	TRBJ2-7	TGTGCCAGCAGTGACTCTTTAGGAGGTAACGAGCAGTACTTC	CASSDSLGGNEQYF
TRBV29-1	TRBD1	once	TRBJ2-1	TGCAGCGTTGGAACCCAGGGGGCGCGTAATGAGCAGTTCTTC	CSVGTQGARNEQFF
TRBV19	.	.	TRBJ2-7	TGTGCCAGTAGTATAGATGTACTCAGGGTATACGAGCAGTACTTC	CASSIDVLRVYEQYF
TRBV19	TRBD1	.	TRBJ2-1	TGTGCCAGTAGAGGACAGGGGGCAGGTGAGCAGTTCTTC	CASRGQGAGEQFF
TRBV28	TRBD1	.	TRBJ2-1	TGTGCCAGCAGTCCTGGGACAGGGGGCTCCAATGAGCAGTTCTTC	CASSPGTGGSNEQFF
TRBV28	.	.	TRBJ2-5	TGTGCCAGCAGTCCCCCCTTGAAAACAGGCGTTGGGGAGACCCAGTACTTC	CASSPPLKTGVGETQYF
TRBV28	.	.	TRBJ1-4	TGTGCCAGCAGGGCTTCCGGACCGGTTAATGAAAAACTGTTTTTT	CASRASGPVNEKLFF